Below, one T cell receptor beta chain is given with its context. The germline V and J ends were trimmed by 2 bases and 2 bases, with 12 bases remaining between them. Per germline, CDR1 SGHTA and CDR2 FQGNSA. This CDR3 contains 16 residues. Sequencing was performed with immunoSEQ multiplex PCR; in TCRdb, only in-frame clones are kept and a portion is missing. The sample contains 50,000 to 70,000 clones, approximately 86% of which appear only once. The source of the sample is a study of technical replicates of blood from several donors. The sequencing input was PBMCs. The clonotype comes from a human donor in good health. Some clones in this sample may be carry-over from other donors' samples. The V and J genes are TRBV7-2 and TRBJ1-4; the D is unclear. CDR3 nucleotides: TGTGCCAGCAGCTTACGGCCCACCGGGACTAATGAAAAACTGTTTTTT. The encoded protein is CASSLRPTGTNEKLFF.